This passage covers 9 T cell receptor beta chains from one sample sequenced in a study of lymphopenia after photon versus proton radiotherapy. The table came from immunoSEQ multiplex PCR; TCRdb's copy has only in-frame clones and leaves some out. This table has about 3,700 clones, over 60% appearing once. Sequencing used peripheral blood, obtained from a patient treated with proton-based radiotherapy. These receptors originate from a man at least 80 years old with esophageal cancer.

This clone was seen a handful of times. V gene TRBV6-4 combines with J gene TRBJ2-1; D remains unclear. Trimming pared 0 bases from V and 4 bases from J, leaving 4 bases between. The CDR3 sequence is 13 residues long. CDR1 is MRHNA, CDR2 SNTAGT, per germline. The chain's CDR3 is CASSDSLYNEQFF. The CDR3 DNA reads TGTGCCAGCAGTGACTCATTGTACAATGAGCAGTTCTTC.

This CDR3 is CASSQVSGWISGGSNEQYF. CDR3 sequence (DNA): TGTGCCAGCAGCCAAGTTTCAGGGTGGATTTCGGGAGGATCCAACGAGCAGTACTTC. The genes are TRBV14 and TRBJ2-7, with 7 bases identical to TRBD2. The CDR3 is made up of 19 amino acids. CDR1 is SGHDN, CDR2 FVKESK, per germline. J lost 5 bases, V lost 1 base, and 20 bases had no gene match. The full variable domain, completed using reference TRBV14 and TRBJ2-7, is EAGVTQFPSHSVIEKGQTVTLRCDPISGHDNLYWYRRVMGKEIKFLLHFVKESKQDESGMPNNRFLAERTGGTYSTLKVQPAELEDSGVYFCASSQVSGWISGGSNEQYFGPGTRLTVT.

V and J are TRBV6-6 and TRBJ2-7; 7 nucleotides match TRBD1. The CDR3 has 14 residues. After removal of 3 bases from V and 5 bases from J, the junction contained 7 bases not matched to a gene. The germline gives CDR1 MNHNY, CDR2 SVGAGI (reference sequence). The CDR3 DNA is TGTGCCAGCAGTTATGGGACAGACTTTCACGAGCAGTACTTC. Translated, it gives CASSYGTDFHEQYF.

CDR3 residues: CASRQGRMTGELFF. The CDR3 DNA is TGTGCCAGCAGACAGGGGCGAATGACCGGGGAGCTGTTTTTT. This chain connects TRBV7-7 to TRBJ2-2; TRBD1 matches at 7 bases. The CDR3 spans 14 residues. CDR1 is SSHAT, CDR2 FNYEAQ, per germline (reference sequence). With V trimmed by 6 bases and J by 5 bases, 6 bases remained unmatched.

This clone is deemed medium-sized. The chain carries TRBV14 and TRBJ1-2; D is possibly TRBD1 (5 bases). Trimming pared 0 bases from V and 0 bases from J, leaving 8 bases between. This CDR3 contains 15 residues. Germline CDR1 SGHDN, CDR2 FVKESK. The CDR3 is CASSQEQEANYGYTF. In DNA, the CDR3 is TGTGCCAGCAGCCAAGAACAGGAAGCTAACTATGGCTACACCTTC. The variable domain in full, completed from reference TRBV14 and TRBJ1-2, reads EAGVTQFPSHSVIEKGQTVTLRCDPISGHDNLYWYRRVMGKEIKFLLHFVKESKQDESGMPNNRFLAERTGGTYSTLKVQPAELEDSGVYFCASSQEQEANYGYTFGSGTRLTVV.

J is TRBJ2-5 and V is TRBV27; D unresolved. Trimming removed 6 bases at V and 11 bases at J, with 16 bases between. There are 12 residues in the CDR3. The germline CDR1 and CDR2 sequences are MNHEY and SMNVEV (reference sequence). CDR3 residues: CASSLDGTNQYF. For the CDR3, the DNA is TGTGCCAGCAGCCTGGACGGTACTAATCAGTACTTC.

To note about this clone: A far larger clone is just one base off, so this is likely a read error. At the DNA level, this CDR3 is encoded by other sequences in the same sample as well. The CDR3 bases are TGTGCCAGCAGCGCTCGCGGGGGGGCGGGCTTAGCAGATACGCAGTATTTT. It encodes CASSARGGAGLADTQYF. The genes are TRBV9 and TRBJ2-3; 9 bases agree with TRBD2. This CDR3 has 17 residues. V trimming: 3 bases; J trimming: 4 bases; junction bases outside the gene matches: 12. CDR1 SGDLS and CDR2 YYNGEE come from the germline V gene.

V gene TRBV7-3 combines with J gene TRBJ2-5; D unclear. The CDR3 runs 13 residues. V lost 7 bases and J lost 6, with 15 bases in between. Per germline, CDR1 SGHTA and CDR2 FQGTGA. CDR3 loop: CASMVEAGQTQYF. CDR3 bases: TGTGCCAGCATGGTGGAAGCCGGGCAGACCCAGTACTTC.

The chain uses TRBV4-1 and TRBJ1-6; 8 nucleotides line up with TRBD1. Trimming at V came to 4 bases and at J to 7 bases, leaving 6 bases not matched to a gene. Germline CDR1 and CDR2: MGHRA and YSYEKL. The CDR3 totals 15 residues. The CDR3, as DNA: TGCGCCAGCAGCCTAACCCGGACAGGGAATTCACCCCTCCACTTT. This sequence encodes CASSLTRTGNSPLHF.